This section outlines one TCR beta chain sequence together with its context. The antigen is not known. This sample is part of a study of T cell repertoires in cytomegalovirus infection. Study context: Public TCR beta signatures marked donors with CMV infection and the matching HLA. Notes on the study in general: In two of eight donors, the top clonotype was HLA-C-restricted CMV-specific.

Each CDR3 protein is one row after TCRdb ran MiXCR on the reads. The sample has over 250,000 distinct CDR3 sequences, roughly 25% seen once; the top ten hold over 11%. Material: PBMCs. This clonotype originated in a human donor in good health (CMV status not recorded). Some clones in this sample may be carry-over from other donors' samples.

The CDR3 region has the DNA TGTGCCAGCAGCGGGTCCGTGGGGCCAGATACGCAGTATTTT. It yields the protein CASSGSVGPDTQYF. The V gene is TRBV6-6, the J gene TRBJ2-3; D might be TRBD1 (5 bases). This CDR3 region has 14 residues. Trimming stripped 6 bases from V and 4 bases from J, with 14 bases between. Germline V gives CDR1 MNHNY, CDR2 SVGAGI (reference sequence).